These 31 T cell receptor beta chains came from one sample sequenced in a study of T cell responses to AZD1222 COVID-19 vaccine. Method: immunoSEQ multiplex PCR; TCRdb's copy keeps in-frame clones and lacks some. The sample contains approximately 70,000 clones, 65% to 90% of which appear only once. The material was peripheral blood, obtained on day 0 of AZD1222 vaccination. The source is an adult in good health.

This clone was picked up one time. The rearrangement joins TRBV9 to TRBJ2-2; 10 bases match TRBD1. Germline V gene sequence: CDR1 SGDLS, CDR2 YYNGEE. V lost 3 bases and J lost 0; bases outside the gene matches: 5. The CDR3 runs 17 residues. DNA for the CDR3: TGTGCCAGCAGCGGCGGGGACAGGGGATCGAACACCGGGGAGCTGTTTTTT. This codes for CASSGGDRGSNTGELFF.

This clone was recorded a few times. V usage is TRBV29-1 and J usage is TRBJ1-1, with D uncertain. The CDR3 contains 11 residues. Germline CDR1 SQVTM, CDR2 ANQGSEA. Deletions cut 7 bases from V and 6 bases from J, with 12 bases between. The CDR3 here is CSAYQRAEAFF. CDR3 DNA sequence: TGCAGCGCCTATCAGCGGGCTGAAGCTTTCTTT.

The chain couples TRBV5-8 to TRBJ1-2, with D perhaps TRBD1 (6 bases). There are 14 residues in the CDR3. Per germline, CDR1 SGHTS and CDR2 YDEGEE. Trimming cost V 6 bases and J 8 bases, with 20 bases left between them. The CDR3 bases are TGTGCCAGCAACCAATTACAGGGTCTTGGGGGCTACACCTTC. It yields the protein CASNQLQGLGGYTF.

This clone has only a few counts. This sequence joins TRBV19 and TRBJ1-1; 9 bases align to TRBD1. Germline V CDR1 and CDR2: LNHDA, SQIVND (reference sequence). The CDR3 runs 14 residues. The V segment lost 5 bases and the J segment 3 bases; nucleotides outside the gene matches: 4. CDR3 amino acids: CASSRQGVDTEAFF. The CDR3 DNA sequence: TGTGCCAGTAGTCGACAGGGGGTGGACACTGAAGCTTTCTTT.

V and J are TRBV29-1 and TRBJ2-2, with 8 nucleotides matching TRBD2. The trim removed 1 base at V and 2 bases at J, leaving 3 bases unmatched. The germline V gene has CDR1 SQVTM and CDR2 ANQGSEA. This CDR3 comprises 15 residues. CDR3 nucleotide sequence: TGCAGCGTTGAAGTGGCGGGGGGCAACACCGGGGAGCTGTTTTTT. It translates to CSVEVAGGNTGELFF.

This clone was detected once. V gene TRBV28 combines with J gene TRBJ1-2; 7 nucleotides align to TRBD1. J gave up 7 bases and V 8 bases, and 7 bases lay outside the gene matches. There are 12 residues in the CDR3. In germline, CDR1 is MDHEN, CDR2 SYDVKM. CDR3 amino acids: CASGDSRFGYTF. The DNA of the CDR3 is TGTGCCAGCGGGGACAGCCGTTTTGGCTACACCTTC.

This clone has just a few counts. The germline gene is not matched at one end of the junction; a read error may be the cause. CDR3 in amino acids: CASSVTDGPNYEQYF. CDR3 in DNA: TGTGCCAGCAGCGTAACCGACGGACCGAACTACGAGCAGTACTTC. The J gene is TRBJ2-7, the V gene TRBV7-3; no reliable D call. CDR1 is SGHTA and CDR2 is FQGTGA in the germline V gene. The CDR3 contains 15 residues.

The genes are TRBV3-1 (or the pseudogene TRBV3-2) and TRBJ1-1; D gene ambiguous. V gave up 3 bases and J gave up 1 base, with 12 bases separating them. This CDR3 is 15 amino acids long. Germline CDR1 is LGHDT and CDR2 is YNNKEL (reference sequence). Here the CDR3 DNA reads TGTGCCAGCAGCCACCCCTGGGAGGGGAACACTGAAGCTTTCTTT. Amino acid sequence: CASSHPWEGNTEAFF.

This chain uses TRBV21-1 with TRBJ1-1; the table's D call, TRBD1, has no DNA check behind it. TRBV21-1 is a pseudogene locus. The CDR3 loop spans 13 amino acids. The CDR3: CASSKRQDTEAFF. Here the CDR3 DNA reads TGTGCCAGCAGCAAACGCCAGGACACTGAAGCTTTCTTT.

The chain has TRBV18 and TRBJ2-3, with 10 bases lining up with TRBD2. V dropped 6 bases and J dropped 3; count of bases not matched to a gene: 3. Per germline, CDR1 KGHSH and CDR2 LQKENI. The CDR3 runs to 14 residues. This CDR3 reads CASSQGLATDTQYF. CDR3 sequence (DNA): TGTGCCAGCTCCCAGGGACTAGCGACAGATACGCAGTATTTT.

The V call is TRBV7-9, the J call TRBJ1-4; 10 bases match TRBD1. Germline V lookup: CDR1 SEHNR, CDR2 FQNEAQ (reference sequence). With 5 bases clipped from V and 5 bases from J, the junction kept 8 bases outside the gene matches. The CDR3 consists of 16 residues. CDR3 region: CASSVGTGAGNEKLFF. The DNA for the CDR3 is TGTGCCAGCAGCGTCGGGACAGGGGCGGGGAATGAAAAACTGTTTTTT.

V and J are TRBV27 and TRBJ1-5; D is perhaps TRBD1 (5 bases). Germline V gene data show CDR1 as MNHEY and CDR2 as SMNVEV (reference sequence). V dropped 0 bases and J dropped 2 bases, with 5 bases sitting between them. The CDR3 sequence is 14 residues long. The CDR3: CASSLSTGNQPQHF. In nucleotides, the CDR3 is TGTGCCAGCAGTTTATCGACAGGCAATCAGCCCCAGCATTTT.

This CDR3 is CASTPLPGTGGGEQFF. CDR3 DNA sequence: TGCGCCAGCACACCGCTCCCCGGGACAGGGGGCGGTGAGCAGTTCTTC. J is TRBJ2-1 and V is TRBV5-1; 12 bases agree with TRBD1. J gave up 9 bases and V 6 bases, and 13 bases lay outside the gene matches. The CDR3 covers 16 residues. Germline-derived CDR1 and CDR2 are SGHRS and YFSETQ.

There are a few counts of this clone. The chain couples TRBV24-1 to TRBJ2-3; no clear D gene. The ends were cut back, 5 bases at V and 2 bases at J, with 7 bases in the middle. Germline CDR1 and CDR2: KGHDR and SFDVKD. The CDR3 has 13 amino acids. The CDR3 here is CATSAHSTDTQYF. Written as DNA, the CDR3 is TGTGCCACCAGTGCACACTCCACAGATACGCAGTATTTT.

The J gene is TRBJ2-3, the V gene TRBV6-5; a possible D gene is TRBD2 (5 bases). Germline CDR1 and CDR2: MNHEY and SVGAGI. V was shortened by 6 bases and J by 0 bases, with 13 bases between the two germline ends. CDR3 size: 15 residues. The CDR3 nucleotides are TGTGCCAGCAGGATGGTAGCGAGGAGCACAGATACGCAGTATTTT. Amino acids: CASRMVARSTDTQYF.

V is TRBV7-2 and J is TRBJ1-2, with D possibly TRBD1 on 5 matching bases. The CDR3 is 13 amino acids. Germline V gene lookup returns CDR1 SGHTA and CDR2 FQGNSA. Trimming cost V 3 bases and J 3 bases, with 8 bases left between them. CDR3 bases: TGTGCCAGCAGCTTCTCGGGGGACTATGGCTACACCTTC. It translates to CASSFSGDYGYTF.

V and J are TRBV7-8 and TRBJ1-2, with a weak D call TRBD1 (5 bases). CDR3 size: 15 residues. CDR1 is SGHVS, CDR2 FQNEAQ, per germline. With 2 bases removed from V and 2 bases from J, the gap between germline ends came to 12 bases. This CDR3 reads CASSLSRGSNYGYTF. The CDR3 DNA reads as TGTGCCAGCAGCTTATCGAGGGGCAGCAACTATGGCTACACCTTC.

This rearrangement joins TRBV7-9 to TRBJ2-2, with 9 bases matching TRBD2. The ends lost 5 bases at V and 5 bases at J; junction bases unmatched: 6. Germline V gene lookup returns CDR1 SEHNR and CDR2 FQNEAQ (reference sequence). This CDR3 comprises 15 residues. The CDR3 nucleotides are TGTGCCAGCAGCCCGTCGGGACTAGCAACCGGGGAGCTGTTTTTT. Translated, it gives CASSPSGLATGELFF.

The rearrangement links TRBV7-9 to TRBJ2-7, with 8 positions matching TRBD2. From germline, CDR1 is SEHNR and CDR2 FQNEAQ (reference sequence). Germline trimming cut 5 bases from V and 0 bases from J; bases unmatched to any gene: 9. There are 16 residues in the CDR3. In DNA, the CDR3 is TGTGCCAGCAGCCCCCCTCTAGCGGGTGTCTCCTACGAGCAGTACTTC. Amino acids: CASSPPLAGVSYEQYF.

The rearrangement uses TRBV5-5 and TRBJ2-1, with 9 positions matching TRBD2. This CDR3 has 15 residues. Losses at the gene ends were 0 bases for V and 9 bases for J; bases not matched to a gene: 7. The germline gives CDR1 SGHKS, CDR2 YYEKEE (reference sequence). For the CDR3, the DNA is TGTGCCAGCAGCTTGGGATCGCTAGCGGGGATTGAGCAGTTCTTC. Encoded protein: CASSLGSLAGIEQFF. Complete variable domain (other parts from reference TRBV5-5 and TRBJ2-1): DAGVTQSPTHLIKTRGQQVTLRCSPISGHKSVSWYQQVLGQGPQFIFQYYEKEERGRGNFPDRFSARQFPNYSSELNVNALLLGDSALYLCASSLGSLAGIEQFFGPGTRLTVL.

The chain employs TRBV9 and TRBJ2-3, with D perhaps matching TRBD2 (6 bases). The V end was cut by 4 bases, the J end by 0 bases, with 18 bases between. The CDR3 is 17 residues long. The germline CDR1 and CDR2 sequences are SGDLS and YYNGEE. The CDR3 nucleotides read TGTGCCAGCAGCCCCTTAGGGAGGATCTCTAGCACAGATACGCAGTATTTT. It is translated as CASSPLGRISSTDTQYF.

The chain is built from TRBV4-3 and TRBJ2-7; TRBD1 aligns across 8 bases. There are 16 residues in the CDR3. Trimming removed 0 bases from V and 2 bases from J; junction bases left unmatched: 6. Germline loops: CDR1 LGHNA, CDR2 YSLEER. CDR3 sequence reads: CASSQDLQTGAYEQYF. The CDR3 nucleotides read TGCGCCAGCAGCCAAGATTTACAGACAGGGGCCTACGAGCAGTACTTC.

J is TRBJ2-3 and V is TRBV9; D unresolved. Trimming cost V 0 bases and J 6 bases, with 17 bases left between them. Looked up from germline, CDR1 is SGDLS and CDR2 is YYNGEE. The CDR3 extends over 16 amino acids. The DNA for the CDR3 is TGTGCCAGCAGCGTAGGGTCCTCCCCTCTAAGGGATACGCAGTATTTT. It specifies CASSVGSSPLRDTQYF.

The chain combines TRBV28 with TRBJ2-7; D gene uncertain. Per germline, CDR1 MDHEN and CDR2 SYDVKM. Trimming left V 3 bases short and J 6 bases short, with 9 bases between. The CDR3 contains 12 residues. CDR3 residues: CASSFGGAEQYF. CDR3 DNA sequence: TGTGCCAGCAGTTTTGGCGGAGCCGAGCAGTACTTC. Together with reference TRBV28 and TRBJ2-7, the CDR3 gives the full variable domain: DVKVTQSSRYLVKRTGEKVFLECVQDMDHENMFWYRQDPGLGLRLIYFSYDVKMKEKGDIPEGYSVSREKKERFSLILESASTNQTSMYLCASSFGGAEQYFGPGTRLTVT.

The chain is built from TRBV9 and TRBJ2-5; D tentatively fits TRBD1 or TRBD2 (7 bases each). The CDR3 totals 14 residues. Germline CDR1 SGDLS, CDR2 YYNGEE. V lost 7 bases and J 1 base, leaving 14 bases between the germline ends. In DNA form, the CDR3 reads TGTGCCAGCGGTCAGGGGGGGGTCCAAGAGACCCAGTACTTC. Translated: CASGQGGVQETQYF. Looking up the rest from reference TRBV9 and TRBJ2-5 gives the full variable domain: DSGVTQTPKHLITATGQRVTLRCSPRSGDLSVYWYQQSLDQGLQFLIQYYNGEERAKGNILERFSAQQFPDLHSELNLSSLELGDSALYFCASGQGGVQETQYFGPGTRLLVL.

This rearrangement joins TRBV4-1 to TRBJ2-5; D gene ambiguous. The germline CDR1 and CDR2 sequences are MGHRA and YSYEKL. Trimming removed 4 bases from V and 1 base from J, with 7 bases in between. The CDR3 runs 13 residues. Here the CDR3 DNA reads TGCGCCAGCAGCCTTCTGGGCCAAGAGACCCAGTACTTC. The encoded protein is CASSLLGQETQYF.

The chain couples TRBV4-3 to TRBJ1-1, with TRBD1 as a possible D gene (5 bases). Deletions cut 2 bases from V and 1 base from J, with 20 bases between. The V gene's germline CDR1 is LGHNA and CDR2 YSLEER. CDR3 length: 18 residues. CDR3 protein: CASSQTFRRGNSNTEAFF. In DNA, the CDR3 is TGCGCCAGCAGCCAAACATTTAGGAGGGGAAACTCGAACACTGAAGCTTTCTTT.

The chain uses TRBV27 and TRBJ2-7; the D is unclear. The germline V gene has CDR1 MNHEY and CDR2 SMNVEV (reference sequence). The CDR3 sequence is 13 residues long. The V end was cut by 2 bases, the J end by 3 bases, with 8 bases between. The CDR3 loop reads CASSLTAFYEQYF. CDR3 coding DNA: TGTGCCAGCAGTTTAACAGCTTTCTACGAGCAGTACTTC.

The CDR3 DNA is TGTGCCAGCAGCCAAGCGGGGGGGCGGGGTGAGCAGTTCTTC. Its translation is CASSQAGGRGEQFF. The V call is TRBV4-2, the J call TRBJ2-1; 8 nucleotides agree with TRBD2. CDR1 is LGHNA and CDR2 is YNFKEQ in the germline V gene. The CDR3 consists of 14 residues. Germline trimming cut 1 base from V and 9 bases from J; bases unmatched to any gene: 5.

J is TRBJ1-3 and V is TRBV5-5; D is undetermined. V dropped 1 base and J dropped 4 bases, with 12 bases sitting between them. This CDR3 region has 15 residues. Germline lookup yields CDR1 SGHKS and CDR2 YYEKEE (reference sequence). CDR3 bases: TGTGCCAGCAGCTTGACATCTCTTCAAGGAAACACCATATATTTT. It yields the protein CASSLTSLQGNTIYF. Filled out from reference TRBV5-5 and TRBJ1-3, the complete variable domain reads DAGVTQSPTHLIKTRGQQVTLRCSPISGHKSVSWYQQVLGQGPQFIFQYYEKEERGRGNFPDRFSARQFPNYSSELNVNALLLGDSALYLCASSLTSLQGNTIYFGEGSWLTVV.

This chain uses TRBV2 with TRBJ2-2; no definite D call. The CDR3 spans 16 residues. Germline V CDR1 and CDR2: SNHLY, FYNNEI. The V end was cut by 2 bases, the J end by 3 bases, with 13 bases between. The CDR3 loop is CASSEIGFTDTGELFF. CDR3 nucleotide sequence: TGTGCCAGCAGTGAAATTGGGTTTACGGACACCGGGGAGCTGTTTTTT.